This T cell receptor (beta chain) was recorded in a study of T cell repertoires in cytomegalovirus infection. The CDR3 runs to 14 residues. Germline CDR1 is MDHEN and CDR2 is SYDVKM. V dropped 3 bases and J dropped 4 bases, with 11 bases sitting between them. TCRdb used MiXCR to reprocess the reads, holding one entry per CDR3 protein. Among about 900,000 distinct CDR3 sequences, 31% were seen once, and the ten largest hold roughly 13%. In this sample, this clonotype turned up many times. Antigen unknown. The TCR sequence derives from a human donor in good health (CMV status not recorded). Some clones in this sample may be carry-over from other donors' samples. This sample comprised cultured CD8+ T cells from PBMCs, obtained from culture after CMV antigen stimulation. The chain has TRBV28 and TRBJ2-3, with D perhaps matching TRBD1 (6 bases). As DNA, the CDR3 is TGTGCCAGCAGTTTGGGGGCGGGCGCAGATACGCAGTATTTT. It yields the protein CASSLGAGADTQYF.